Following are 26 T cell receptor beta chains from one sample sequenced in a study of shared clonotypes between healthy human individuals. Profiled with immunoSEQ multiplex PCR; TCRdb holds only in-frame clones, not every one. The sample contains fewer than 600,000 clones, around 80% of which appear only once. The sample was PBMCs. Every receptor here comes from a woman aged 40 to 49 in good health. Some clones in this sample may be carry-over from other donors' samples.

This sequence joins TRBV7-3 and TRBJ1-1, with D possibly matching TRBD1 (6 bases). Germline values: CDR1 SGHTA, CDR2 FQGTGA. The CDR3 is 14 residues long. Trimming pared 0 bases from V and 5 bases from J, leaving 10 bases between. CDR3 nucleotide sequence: TGTGCCAGCAGCTTAACAGGGGGAAGGACTGAAGCTTTCTTT. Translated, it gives CASSLTGGRTEAFF.

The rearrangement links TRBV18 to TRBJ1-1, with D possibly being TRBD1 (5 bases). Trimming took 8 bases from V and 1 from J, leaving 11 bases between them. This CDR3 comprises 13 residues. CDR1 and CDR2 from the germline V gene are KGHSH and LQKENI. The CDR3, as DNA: TGTGCCAGCCTAGACAGCACGAACACTGAAGCTTTCTTT. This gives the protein CASLDSTNTEAFF.

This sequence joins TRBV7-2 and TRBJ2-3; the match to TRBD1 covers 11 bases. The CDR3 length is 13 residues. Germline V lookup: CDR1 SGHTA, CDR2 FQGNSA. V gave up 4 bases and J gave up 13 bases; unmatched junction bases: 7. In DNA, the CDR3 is TGTGCCAGCAGCTCGCAGCCGGGACAGGGGGAGTATTTT. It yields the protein CASSSQPGQGEYF.

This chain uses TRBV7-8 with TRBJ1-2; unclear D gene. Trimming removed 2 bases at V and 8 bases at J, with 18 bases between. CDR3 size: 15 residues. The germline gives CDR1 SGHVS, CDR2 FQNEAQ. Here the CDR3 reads CASSLRILSVEGYTF. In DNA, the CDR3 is TGTGCCAGCAGCTTACGGATCCTATCCGTAGAAGGCTACACCTTC. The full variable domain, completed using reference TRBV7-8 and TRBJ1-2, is GAGVSQSPRYKVAKRGQDVALRCDPISGHVSLFWYQQALGQGPEFLTYFQNEAQLDKSGLPSDRFFAERPEGSVSTLKIQRTQQEDSAVYLCASSLRILSVEGYTFGSGTRLTVV.

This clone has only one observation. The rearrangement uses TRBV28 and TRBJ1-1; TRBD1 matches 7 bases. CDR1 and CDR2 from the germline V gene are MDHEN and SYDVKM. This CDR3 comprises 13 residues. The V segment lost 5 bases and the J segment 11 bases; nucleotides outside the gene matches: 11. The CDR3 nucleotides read TGTGCCAGCAGTCTCTCTCGACAGGGTGTTGCTTTCTTT. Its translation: CASSLSRQGVAFF. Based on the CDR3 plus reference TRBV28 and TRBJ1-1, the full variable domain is DVKVTQSSRYLVKRTGEKVFLECVQDMDHENMFWYRQDPGLGLRLIYFSYDVKMKEKGDIPEGYSVSREKKERFSLILESASTNQTSMYLCASSLSRQGVAFFGQGTRLTVV.

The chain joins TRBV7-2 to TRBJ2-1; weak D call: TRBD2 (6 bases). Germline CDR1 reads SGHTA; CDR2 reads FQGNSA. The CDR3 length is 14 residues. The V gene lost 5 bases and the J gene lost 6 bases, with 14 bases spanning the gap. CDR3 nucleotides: TGTGCCAGCAGCCCGGGGGACCGCCGCAATGAGCAGTTCTTC. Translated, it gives CASSPGDRRNEQFF.

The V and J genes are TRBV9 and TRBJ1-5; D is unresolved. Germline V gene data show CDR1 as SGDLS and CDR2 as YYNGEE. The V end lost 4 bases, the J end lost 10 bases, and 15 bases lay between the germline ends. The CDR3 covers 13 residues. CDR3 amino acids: CASSSHPESPQHF. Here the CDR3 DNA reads TGTGCCAGCAGCTCCCACCCCGAATCTCCCCAGCATTTT.

CDR3: CASSFGQGQPQHF. The CDR3 DNA follows: TGTGCCAGCAGCTTCGGTCAGGGTCAGCCCCAGCATTTT. The chain couples TRBV5-6 to TRBJ1-5; maybe TRBD1 (5 bases). Trimming cost V 2 bases and J 6 bases, with 9 bases left between them. The germline V gene encodes CDR1 SGHDT and CDR2 YYEEEE. CDR3 length equals 13 residues.

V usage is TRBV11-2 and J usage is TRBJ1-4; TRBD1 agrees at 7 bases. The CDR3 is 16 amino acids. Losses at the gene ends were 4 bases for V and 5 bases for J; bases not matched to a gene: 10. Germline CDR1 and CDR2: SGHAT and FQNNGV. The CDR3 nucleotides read TGTGCCAGCAGCTGGGGAGACAGGGTTGGGAATGAAAAACTGTTTTTT. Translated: CASSWGDRVGNEKLFF.

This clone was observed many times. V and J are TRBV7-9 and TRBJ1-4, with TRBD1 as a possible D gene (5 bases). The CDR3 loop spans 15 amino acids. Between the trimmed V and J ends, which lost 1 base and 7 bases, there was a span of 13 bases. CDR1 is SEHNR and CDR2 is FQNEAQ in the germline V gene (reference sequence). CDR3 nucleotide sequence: TGTGCCAGCAGCTTAGGGTCGGGGACTGGTGAAAAACTGTTTTTT. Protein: CASSLGSGTGEKLFF.

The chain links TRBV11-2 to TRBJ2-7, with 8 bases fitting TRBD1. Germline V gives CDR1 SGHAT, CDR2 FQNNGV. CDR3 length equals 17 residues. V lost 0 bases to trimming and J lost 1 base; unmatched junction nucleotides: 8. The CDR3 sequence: CASSLDRGQVISYEQYF. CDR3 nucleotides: TGTGCCAGCAGCTTAGATAGGGGACAGGTGATTTCCTACGAGCAGTACTTC.

The CDR3 DNA reads TGTGCCACCGGGAATCGGGACCTCTACGAGCAGTACTTC. It codes for CATGNRDLYEQYF. V is TRBV2 and J is TRBJ2-7; D is tentatively TRBD1 or TRBD2 (5 bases each). Germline assignment: CDR1 SNHLY and CDR2 FYNNEI. The CDR3 runs to 13 residues. V was pared by 10 bases and J by 3 bases, with 16 bases between.

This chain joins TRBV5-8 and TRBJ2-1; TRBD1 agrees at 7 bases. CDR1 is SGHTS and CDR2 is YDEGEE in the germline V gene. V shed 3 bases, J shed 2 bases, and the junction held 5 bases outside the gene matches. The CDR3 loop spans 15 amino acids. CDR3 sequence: CASSSGTAAYNEQFF. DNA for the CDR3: TGTGCCAGCAGCTCCGGGACAGCTGCCTACAATGAGCAGTTCTTC. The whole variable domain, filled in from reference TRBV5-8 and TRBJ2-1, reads EAGVTQSPTHLIKTRGQQATLRCSPISGHTSVYWYQQALGLGLQFLLWYDEGEERNRGNFPPRFSGRQFPNYSSELNVNALELEDSALYLCASSSGTAAYNEQFFGPGTRLTVL.

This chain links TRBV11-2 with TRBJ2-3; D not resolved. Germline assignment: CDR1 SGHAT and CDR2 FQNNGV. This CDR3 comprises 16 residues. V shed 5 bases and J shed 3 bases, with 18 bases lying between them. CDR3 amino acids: CASSQDHTPGTDTQYF. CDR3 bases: TGTGCCAGCAGCCAAGATCATACCCCCGGGACAGATACGCAGTATTTT.

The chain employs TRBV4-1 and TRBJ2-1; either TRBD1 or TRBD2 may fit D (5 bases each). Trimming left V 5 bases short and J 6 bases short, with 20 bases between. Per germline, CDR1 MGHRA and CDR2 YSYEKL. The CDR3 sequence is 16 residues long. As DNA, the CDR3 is TGCGCCAGCAGCATCGTTTCTAGGGGTCGGGGCAATGAGCAGTTCTTC. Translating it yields CASSIVSRGRGNEQFF.

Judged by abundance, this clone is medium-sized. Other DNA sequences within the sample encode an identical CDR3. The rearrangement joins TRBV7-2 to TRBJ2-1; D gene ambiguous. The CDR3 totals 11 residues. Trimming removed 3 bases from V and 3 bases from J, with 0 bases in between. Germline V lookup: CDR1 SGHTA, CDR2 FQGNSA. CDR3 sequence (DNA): TGTGCCAGCAGCTTCTACAATGAGCAGTTCTTC. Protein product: CASSFYNEQFF.

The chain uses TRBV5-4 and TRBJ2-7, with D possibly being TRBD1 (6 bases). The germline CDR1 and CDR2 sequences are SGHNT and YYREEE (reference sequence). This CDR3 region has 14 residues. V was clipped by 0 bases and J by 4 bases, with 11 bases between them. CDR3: CASSLDPGEYEQYF. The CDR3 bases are TGTGCCAGCAGCTTGGATCCAGGGGAGTACGAGCAGTACTTC.

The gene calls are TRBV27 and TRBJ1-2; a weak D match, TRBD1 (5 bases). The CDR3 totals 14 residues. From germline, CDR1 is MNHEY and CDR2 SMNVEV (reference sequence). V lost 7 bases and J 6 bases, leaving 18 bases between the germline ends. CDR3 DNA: TGTGCCAGCACTCTCTTTGGGGGTGGAGATGGCTACACCTTC. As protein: CASTLFGGGDGYTF.

As DNA, the CDR3 is TGTGCCAGCAGCTTCGGGAGCGGGAGGAAGGATGAGCAGTTCTTC. Translating it yields CASSFGSGRKDEQFF. The V and J genes are TRBV11-2 and TRBJ2-1; 9 bases fit TRBD2. Germline CDR1 SGHAT, CDR2 FQNNGV. V was clipped by 3 bases and J by 8 bases; unmatched bases: 8. The length of the CDR3 is 15 residues.

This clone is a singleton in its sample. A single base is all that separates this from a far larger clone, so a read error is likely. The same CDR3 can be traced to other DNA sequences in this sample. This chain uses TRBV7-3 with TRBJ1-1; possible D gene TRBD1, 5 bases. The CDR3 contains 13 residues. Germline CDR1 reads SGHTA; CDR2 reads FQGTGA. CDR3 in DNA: TGTGCCAGCAGCCCTACAAGGGGCACTGAAGCTTTCTTC. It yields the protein CASSPTRGTEAFF.

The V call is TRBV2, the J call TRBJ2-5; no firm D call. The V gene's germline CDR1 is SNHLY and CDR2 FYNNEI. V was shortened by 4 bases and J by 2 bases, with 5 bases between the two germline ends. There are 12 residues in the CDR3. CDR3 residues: CASSVGQETQYF. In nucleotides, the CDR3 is TGTGCCAGCAGTGTGGGTCAAGAGACCCAGTACTTC. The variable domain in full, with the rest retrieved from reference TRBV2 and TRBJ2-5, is EPEVTQTPSHQVTQMGQEVILRCVPISNHLYFYWYRQILGQKVEFLVSFYNNEISEKSEIFDDQFSVERPDGSNFTLKIRSTKLEDSAMYFCASSVGQETQYFGPGTRLLVL.

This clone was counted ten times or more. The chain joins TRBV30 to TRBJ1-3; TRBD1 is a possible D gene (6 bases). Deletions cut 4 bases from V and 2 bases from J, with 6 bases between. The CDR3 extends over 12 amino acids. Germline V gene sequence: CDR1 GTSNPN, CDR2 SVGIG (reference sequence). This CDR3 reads CAWNRAGNTIYF. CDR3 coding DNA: TGTGCCTGGAACAGGGCTGGAAACACCATATATTTT.

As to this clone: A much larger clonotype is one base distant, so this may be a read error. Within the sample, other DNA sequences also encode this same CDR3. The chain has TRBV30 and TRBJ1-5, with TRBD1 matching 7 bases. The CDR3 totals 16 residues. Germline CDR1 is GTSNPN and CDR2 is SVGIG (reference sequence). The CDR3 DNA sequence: TGCGCCTGGGGCCGCAGGGGGGGGTATGGCAATCAGCCCCAGCATTTT. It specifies CAWGRRGGYGNQPQHF.

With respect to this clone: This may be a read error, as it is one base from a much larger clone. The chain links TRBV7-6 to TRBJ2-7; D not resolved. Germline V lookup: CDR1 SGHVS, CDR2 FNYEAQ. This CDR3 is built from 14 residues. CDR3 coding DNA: TGTGCCAGCAGCTTAGCCCAATACACCTACGAGCAGTGCTTC. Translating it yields CASSLAQYTYEQCF.

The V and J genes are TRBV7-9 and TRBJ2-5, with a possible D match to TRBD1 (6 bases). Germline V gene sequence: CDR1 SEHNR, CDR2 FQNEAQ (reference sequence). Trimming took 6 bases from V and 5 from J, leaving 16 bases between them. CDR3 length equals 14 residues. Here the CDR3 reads CASRRDGQGETQYF. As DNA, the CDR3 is TGTGCCAGCAGACGAGACGGGCAGGGGGAGACCCAGTACTTC. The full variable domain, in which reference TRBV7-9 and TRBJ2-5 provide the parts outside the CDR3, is DTGVSQNPRHKITKRGQNVTFRCDPISEHNRLYWYRQTLGQGPEFLTYFQNEAQLEKSRLLSDRFSAERPKGSFSTLEIQRTEQGDSAMYLCASRRDGQGETQYFGPGTRLLVL.

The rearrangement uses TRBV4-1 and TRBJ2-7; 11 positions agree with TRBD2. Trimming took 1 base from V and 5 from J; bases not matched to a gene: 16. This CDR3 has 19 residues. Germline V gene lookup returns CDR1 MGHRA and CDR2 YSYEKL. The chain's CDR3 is CASSQGLAGGLSQRDEQYF. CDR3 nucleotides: TGCGCCAGCAGCCAAGGTCTAGCGGGAGGCCTTTCCCAGAGAGACGAGCAGTACTTC.